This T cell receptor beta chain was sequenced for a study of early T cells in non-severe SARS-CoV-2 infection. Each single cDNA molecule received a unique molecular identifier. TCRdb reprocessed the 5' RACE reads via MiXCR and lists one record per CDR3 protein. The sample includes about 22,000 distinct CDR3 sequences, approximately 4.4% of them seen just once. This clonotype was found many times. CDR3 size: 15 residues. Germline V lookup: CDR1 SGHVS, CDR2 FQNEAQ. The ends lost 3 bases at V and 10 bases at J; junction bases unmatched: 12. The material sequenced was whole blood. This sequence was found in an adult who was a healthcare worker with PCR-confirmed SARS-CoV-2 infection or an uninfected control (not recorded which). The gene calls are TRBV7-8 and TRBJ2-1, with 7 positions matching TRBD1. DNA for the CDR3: TGTGCCAGCAGCTTCACAAGACAGGGATCTATGGAGCAGTTCTTC. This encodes CASSFTRQGSMEQFF. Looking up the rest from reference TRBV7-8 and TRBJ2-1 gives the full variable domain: GAGVSQSPRYKVAKRGQDVALRCDPISGHVSLFWYQQALGQGPEFLTYFQNEAQLDKSGLPSDRFFAERPEGSVSTLKIQRTQQEDSAVYLCASSFTRQGSMEQFFGPGTRLTVL.